The T cell receptor (beta chain) under discussion was sequenced for a study of blood T cell repertoires in COVID-19. Sequencing used immunoSEQ multiplex PCR; TCRdb keeps in-frame clones, though not all of them. The table has roughly 430,000 clones, about 88% seen once; the top ten hold approximately 1.5%. Germline CDR1 SGHRS, CDR2 YFSETQ. The V and J ends lost 0 bases and 3 bases respectively, with 10 bases between them. This CDR3 contains 15 residues. Individuals in the exposed group had encountered a COVID-19 case within 2 weeks preceding study entry. Sequenced input: PBMCs or T cells enriched from blood (not recorded which). This clonotype originated in a woman aged 18-29 years who had been exposed to COVID-19. This sequence joins TRBV5-1 and TRBJ1-5; D is uncertain. CDR3 loop: CASSLDGGYNQPQHF. The CDR3 coding sequence is TGCGCCAGCAGCTTGGACGGCGGCTACAATCAGCCCCAGCATTTT.